The 14 T cell receptor beta chains listed next were all sequenced from one sample in a study of blood T cell repertoires in COVID-19. Here immunoSEQ multiplex PCR was the method, and the copy in TCRdb shows in-frame clones only, minus some. The sample records about 160,000 clones, roughly 93% being singletons. The source material was peripheral blood. Source of these receptors: a man younger than 30 with acute or convalescent COVID-19.

CDR3 sequence (DNA): TGTGCCACCAGTGATTTGCGGGACAGGGGAGAGACCCAGTACTTC. This codes for CATSDLRDRGETQYF. The chain joins TRBV24-1 to TRBJ2-5, with 10 bases fitting TRBD1. The CDR3 extends over 15 amino acids. The V gene's germline CDR1 is KGHDR and CDR2 SFDVKD. V dropped 0 bases and J dropped 4; count of bases not matched to a gene: 1.

The gene calls are TRBV11-2 and TRBJ1-6; D might be TRBD1 (5 bases). The CDR3 runs to 16 residues. Germline-derived CDR1 and CDR2 are SGHAT and FQNNGV. Trimming took 0 bases from V and 7 from J, leaving 13 bases between them. The CDR3 sequence is CASSLEATVQNSPLHF. The CDR3 coding sequence is TGTGCCAGCAGCTTAGAGGCGACAGTTCAAAATTCACCCCTCCACTTT.

This chain uses TRBV13 with TRBJ2-1, with D maybe TRBD2 (6 bases). V shed 0 bases and J shed 8 bases, with 11 bases lying between them. Looked up from germline, CDR1 is PRHDT and CDR2 is FYEKMQ (reference sequence). This CDR3 spans 14 amino acids. CDR3 sequence reads: CASSLGGGKDEQFF. For the CDR3, the DNA is TGTGCCAGCAGCTTAGGTGGCGGGAAGGATGAGCAGTTCTTC.

The chain couples TRBV21-1 to TRBJ1-2; the table's TRBD1 call for D was not verified on the DNA. TRBV21-1 is reported as a pseudogene. There are 15 residues in the CDR3. CDR3 bases: TGTGCCAGCAGCTCCCCGGACCGGGACACCTATGGCTACACCTTC. Its protein product is CASSSPDRDTYGYTF.

The J gene is TRBJ1-1, the V gene TRBV3-1 (or the pseudogene TRBV3-2), with D unclear. CDR1 is LGHDT and CDR2 is YNNKEL in the germline V gene (reference sequence). The CDR3 is made up of 14 amino acids. V shed 1 base and J shed 2 bases, with 8 bases lying between them. This CDR3 reads CASSQAWTNTEAFF. The DNA for the CDR3 is TGTGCCAGCAGCCAAGCATGGACTAACACTGAAGCTTTCTTT.

The rearrangement links TRBV19 to TRBJ1-1, with D perhaps matching TRBD1 (5 bases). The CDR3 is 14 amino acids. The germline CDR1 and CDR2 sequences are LNHDA and SQIVND (reference sequence). V was cut by 1 base and J by 3 bases, with 9 bases left in between. In DNA form, the CDR3 reads TGTGCCAGTAGTATAGGGCAGGGTGACACTGAAGCTTTCTTT. This sequence encodes CASSIGQGDTEAFF.

The chain uses TRBV5-1 and TRBJ2-7; 7 bases are shared with TRBD1. This CDR3 comprises 12 residues. Germline V lookup: CDR1 SGHRS, CDR2 YFSETQ. V was pared by 7 bases and J by 7 bases, with 8 bases of the junction left unmatched. CDR3 DNA sequence: TGCGCCAGCCGGACAGGTGGAGGTGAGCAGTACTTC. It specifies CASRTGGGEQYF. Variable domain in full (rest from reference TRBV5-1 and TRBJ2-7): KAGVTQTPRYLIKTRGQQVTLSCSPISGHRSVSWYQQTPGQGLQFLFEYFSETQRNKGNFPGRFSGRQFSNSRSEMNVSTLELGDSALYLCASRTGGGEQYFGPGTRLTVT.

V gene TRBV6-4 combines with J gene TRBJ1-1, with TRBD1 as a possible D gene (6 bases). Trimming removed 2 bases from V and 7 bases from J, with 20 bases in between. Germline values: CDR1 MRHNA, CDR2 SNTAGT. CDR3 length: 16 residues. CDR3 DNA sequence: TGTGCCAGCAGTGACGAGGAGGTCAGGGGAAGCCTTGAAGCTTTCTTT. As protein: CASSDEEVRGSLEAFF.

The V gene is TRBV15, the J gene TRBJ2-1; TRBD2 matches at 10 bases. The V gene's germline CDR1 is LNHNV and CDR2 YYDKDF (reference sequence). The V and J ends lost 0 bases and 8 bases, in that order; junction bases with no gene match: 4. The CDR3 is 15 amino acids. The CDR3 DNA sequence: TGTGCCACCAGCAGAGAAACTAGCGGGGCCGATGAGCAGTTCTTC. It translates to CATSRETSGADEQFF.

This clone was found once. The gene calls are TRBV4-1 and TRBJ2-1; the D gene is possibly TRBD1 (5 bases). Trimming shortened V by 0 bases and J by 8 bases, and 17 bases separated the two germline ends. The germline V gene has CDR1 MGHRA and CDR2 YSYEKL. The CDR3 loop spans 16 amino acids. CDR3 DNA sequence: TGCGCCAGCAGCCAAGAGGCAGGGCGGCCAATTCATGAGCAGTTCTTC. Its translation is CASSQEAGRPIHEQFF.

The chain joins TRBV19 to TRBJ1-5, with a weak D call TRBD1 (6 bases). The CDR3 contains 18 residues. The V and J ends lost 6 bases and 0 bases respectively, with 21 bases between them. CDR1 and CDR2 from the germline V gene are LNHDA and SQIVND (reference sequence). CDR3 DNA sequence: TGTGCCAGTAGGGCCGTCCGGGACACCTCTTATAGCAATCAGCCCCAGCATTTT. This gives the protein CASRAVRDTSYSNQPQHF.

V and J are TRBV6-5 and TRBJ2-1, with TRBD2 matching over 8 bases. This CDR3 is 14 amino acids long. V lost 8 bases, J lost 7 bases, and 10 bases stayed unmatched. The germline V gene encodes CDR1 MNHEY and CDR2 SVGAGI. The DNA for the CDR3 is TGTGCCAGCGCCGGGAGGGCCTCTAAGAATGAGCAGTTCTTC. Translated, it gives CASAGRASKNEQFF.

The chain uses TRBV15 and TRBJ1-4, with D possibly TRBD1 on 5 matching bases. This CDR3 spans 18 amino acids. The germline V and J ends were trimmed by 1 base and 0 bases, with 15 bases remaining between them. Germline CDR1 and CDR2: LNHNV and YYDKDF (reference sequence). The CDR3 loop is CATSRAGGEAATNEKLFF. The CDR3 DNA reads as TGTGCCACCAGCAGAGCCGGAGGGGAAGCGGCAACTAATGAAAAACTGTTTTTT. Supplemented by reference TRBV15 and TRBJ1-4, the full variable domain reads DAMVIQNPRYQVTQFGKPVTLSCSQTLNHNVMYWYQQKSSQAPKLLFHYYDKDFNNEADTPDNFQSRRPNTSFCFLDIRSPGLGDTAMYLCATSRAGGEAATNEKLFFGSGTQLSVL.

This chain links TRBV28 with TRBJ1-2; D gene uncertain. This CDR3 is 14 amino acids long. The V end lost 4 bases, the J end lost 5 bases, and 14 bases lay between the germline ends. The germline gives CDR1 MDHEN, CDR2 SYDVKM. Written as DNA, the CDR3 is TGTGCCAGCAGTTCCCCGGGTCTGTTGTATGGCTACACCTTC. It translates to CASSSPGLLYGYTF.